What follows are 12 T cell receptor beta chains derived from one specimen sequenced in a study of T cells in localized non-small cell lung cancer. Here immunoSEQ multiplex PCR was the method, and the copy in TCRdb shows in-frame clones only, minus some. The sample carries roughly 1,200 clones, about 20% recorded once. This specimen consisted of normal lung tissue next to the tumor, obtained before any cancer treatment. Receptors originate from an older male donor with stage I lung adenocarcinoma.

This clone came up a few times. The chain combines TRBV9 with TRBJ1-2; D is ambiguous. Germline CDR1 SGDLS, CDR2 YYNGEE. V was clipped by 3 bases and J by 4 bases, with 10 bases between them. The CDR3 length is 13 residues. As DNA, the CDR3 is TGTGCCAGCAGCGCCGACATCTCCTATGGCTACACCTTC. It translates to CASSADISYGYTF.

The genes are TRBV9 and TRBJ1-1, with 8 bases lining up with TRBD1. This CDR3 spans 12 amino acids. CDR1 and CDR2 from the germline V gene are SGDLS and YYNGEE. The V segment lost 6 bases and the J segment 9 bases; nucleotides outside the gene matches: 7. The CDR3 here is CASILRTGKAFF. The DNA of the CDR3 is TGTGCCAGCATCTTAAGGACAGGGAAAGCTTTCTTT.

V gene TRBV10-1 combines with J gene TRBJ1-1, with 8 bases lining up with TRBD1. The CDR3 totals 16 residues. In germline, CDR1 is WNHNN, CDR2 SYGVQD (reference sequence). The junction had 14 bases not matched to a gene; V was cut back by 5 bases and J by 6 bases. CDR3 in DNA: TGCGCCAGCAGTTCCGGGACAGGCAAAATCCACCCTGAAGCTTTCTTT. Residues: CASSSGTGKIHPEAFF.

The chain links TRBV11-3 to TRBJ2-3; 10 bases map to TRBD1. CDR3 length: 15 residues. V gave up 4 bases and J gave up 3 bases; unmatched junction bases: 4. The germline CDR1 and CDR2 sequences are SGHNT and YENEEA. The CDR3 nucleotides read TGTGCCAGCAGCTCCGGGACAGGGGAAACAGATACGCAGTATTTT. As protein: CASSSGTGETDTQYF.

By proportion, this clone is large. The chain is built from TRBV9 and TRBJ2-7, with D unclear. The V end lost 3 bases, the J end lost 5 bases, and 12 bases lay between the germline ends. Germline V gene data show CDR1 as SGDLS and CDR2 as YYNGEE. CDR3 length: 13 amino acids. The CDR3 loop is CASSASTRDEQYF. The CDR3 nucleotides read TGTGCCAGCAGCGCGTCCACCCGGGACGAGCAGTACTTC.

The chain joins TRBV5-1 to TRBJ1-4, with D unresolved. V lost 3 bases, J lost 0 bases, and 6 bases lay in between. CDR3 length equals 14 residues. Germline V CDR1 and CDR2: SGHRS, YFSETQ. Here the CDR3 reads CASSSVSTNEKLFF. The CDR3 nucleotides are TGCGCCAGCAGCTCCGTCTCAACTAATGAAAAACTGTTTTTT.

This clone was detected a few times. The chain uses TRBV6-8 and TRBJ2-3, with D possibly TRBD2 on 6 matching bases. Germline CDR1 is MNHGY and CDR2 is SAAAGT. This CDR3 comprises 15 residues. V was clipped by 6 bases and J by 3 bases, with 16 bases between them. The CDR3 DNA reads TGTGCCAGCAGCGAGGGACTGGTCGGGACAGATACGCAGTATTTT. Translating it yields CASSEGLVGTDTQYF.

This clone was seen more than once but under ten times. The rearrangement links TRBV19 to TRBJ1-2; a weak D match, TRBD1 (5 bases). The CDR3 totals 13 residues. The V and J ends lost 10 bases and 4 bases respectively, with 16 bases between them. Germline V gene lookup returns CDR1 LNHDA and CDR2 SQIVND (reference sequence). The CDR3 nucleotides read TGTGCCACTAAAGCAGGGAGGGCCTATGGCTACACCTTC. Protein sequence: CATKAGRAYGYTF.

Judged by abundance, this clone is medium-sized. CDR3: CASSLDQGADYGYTF. The CDR3, as DNA: TGTGCCAGCAGCTTAGATCAGGGGGCGGACTATGGCTACACCTTC. This sequence joins TRBV11-3 and TRBJ1-2, with 8 bases aligning to TRBD1. V dropped 0 bases and J dropped 3; count of bases not matched to a gene: 3. The germline V gene has CDR1 SGHNT and CDR2 YENEEA. The CDR3 totals 15 residues.

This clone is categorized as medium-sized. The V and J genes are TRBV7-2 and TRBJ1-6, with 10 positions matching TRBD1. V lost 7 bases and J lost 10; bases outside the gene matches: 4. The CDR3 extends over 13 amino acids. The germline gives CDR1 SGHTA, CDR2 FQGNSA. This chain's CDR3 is CASTSTGGSPLHF. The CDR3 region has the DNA TGTGCCAGCACCTCGACAGGGGGCTCACCCCTCCACTTT.

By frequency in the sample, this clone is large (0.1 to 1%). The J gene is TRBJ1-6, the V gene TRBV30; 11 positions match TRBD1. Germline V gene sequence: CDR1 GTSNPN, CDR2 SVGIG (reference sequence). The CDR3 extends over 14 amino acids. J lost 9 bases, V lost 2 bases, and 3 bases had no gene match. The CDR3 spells CAWSWTGGGSPLHF. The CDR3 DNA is TGTGCCTGGAGTTGGACAGGGGGCGGTTCACCCCTCCACTTT.

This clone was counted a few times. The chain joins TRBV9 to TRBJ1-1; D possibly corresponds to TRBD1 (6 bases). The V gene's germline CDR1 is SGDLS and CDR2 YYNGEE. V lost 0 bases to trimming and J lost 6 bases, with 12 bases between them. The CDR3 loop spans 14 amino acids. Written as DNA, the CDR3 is TGTGCCAGCAGCGTAGGGGACAAGTCCGCTGAAGCTTTCTTT. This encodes CASSVGDKSAEAFF. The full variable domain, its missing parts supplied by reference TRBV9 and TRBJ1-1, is DSGVTQTPKHLITATGQRVTLRCSPRSGDLSVYWYQQSLDQGLQFLIQYYNGEERAKGNILERFSAQQFPDLHSELNLSSLELGDSALYFCASSVGDKSAEAFFGQGTRLTVV.